This TCR beta chain was sequenced in a study of cytomegalovirus exposure and HLA in healthy donors (dated by TCRdb to about 2017). Study-level background: In an earlier analysis of approximately 500 of the donors, around 290 Gb of sequence data and 117 million unique TCR beta sequences from about 190 million T cells were reported. To predict cytomegalovirus infection status, the study combined high-throughput TCR immunosequencing, statistical association of individual TCRs with disease status, and machine learning. Donor age, sex, ethnicity and CMV serostatus were compiled alongside the repertoire data. About five DR-DQ haplotypes were treated as single units for association and clustering because of strong linkage in the cohort. Among a few hundred genotyped donors of the cohort, an average of approximately 250,000 unique TCR beta nucleotide sequences were sequenced per donor, roughly 20% of them non-productive. All discovery cohort repertoires had been generated using a single sequencing platform. Besides the first cohort of some 670 subjects, a separate validation cohort made up of around 120 different subjects was used. The T cell repertoires of 666 subjects were profiled by immunosequencing and related to cytomegalovirus serostatus. Genome-wide SNP genotypes for about three fifths of the roughly 670 donors were used in a later genetic analysis, which treated that subset as a discovery cohort. To study patterns of TCR occurrence, a later analysis re-analyzed previously published TCR beta repertoires from 600 to 750 donors and added high-resolution HLA genotyping. The aim of the study was to test whether cataloging public T cell receptors could identify signatures of past pathogen exposure. The later analysis used no new phenotypic data to find candidate immune exposures, relying instead on TCR beta sequences and their occurrence across donors. An earlier analysis of 500 to 750 of the donors applied high-throughput TCR beta sequencing to assess whether each TCR beta V gene segment acted as functional or pseudogenic. An early release that covered fewer than 750 HLA-typed donors contained approximately 300 gigabases of sequencing data and tens of millions of unique TCR sequences. HLA typing covered class I and class II loci at four-digit resolution. The genetic ancestry cluster associated with self-reported Caucasian donors included 65% to 90% of the 350 to 500 genotyped donors. The number of donors typed differed by locus, with roughly 620-640 for A, B, C, DRB1 and DQB1, more than 500 for DQA1, 606 for DPA1, and 400 to 490 for DPB1. The investigation overall reported the following: Linkage disequilibrium might explain the correlated functional status among segregating V segments, but an unknown experimental factor could not be ruled out. While some public TCRs were present in many individuals, most TCR sequences turned up only very rarely across donors. In an earlier analysis of around 600 of the donors, most TCR beta V segments appeared in productive rearrangements about 87% or about 30% of the time, broadly matching IMGT annotations. CMV serostatus was the only immune exposure information available for the cohort. A total of 150 to 200 TCR beta chains were listed by the study as associated with cytomegalovirus. In a later genetic analysis, fewer N-insertions in productive TCRs were reported among donors in an Asian-associated ancestry cluster than the roughly 700-donor mean. The authors suggested that the approach could potentially be extended to other disease states and immunological phenotypes. HLA typing was unavailable for some donors at each locus, so association tests used only the typed subset. In both the original and validation cohorts, the classifier was reported to diagnose cytomegalovirus status with high specificity and sensitivity. In this cohort, only TCR beta chains were sequenced, and detectable features were limited by the absence of alpha or paired-chain data. A further reported finding was that TCR beta sequences accurately predicted the HLA-A and HLA-B alleles for most subjects in the first cohort. Roughly uniform sequencing depth across donors was assumed in presence/absence analyses, although this assumption may not hold. In a later analysis, HLA-associated TCR beta chains were found to be more clonally expanded and to have lower generation probabilities than equally common non-associated chains. V-gene and J-gene trimming of TCR beta chains was associated with a missense DCLRE1C variant in a later genetic analysis, and the association was replicated in an independent cohort. A later analysis associated about 18,000 TCR beta sequences with specific HLA alleles at a false discovery rate of 0.05. In a later analysis, TCR association rates were found to vary across HLA loci, with the most associated TCRs seen for DRB1 alleles and the fewest for HLA-C alleles. A few of the identified cytomegalovirus-associated TCR beta chains were confirmed in vitro to be specific for cytomegalovirus antigens. In a later analysis, several top co-occurrence clusters were reported to appear linked to parvovirus B19, influenza, CMV and Epstein-Barr virus. Because counts were too low, more than 15 rarely observed V segments, including chromosome 9 orphons, were excluded from the earlier analysis of under 650 of the donors. Because the 87-base-pair reads could not distinguish some IMGT-functional V segments, including TRBV6-2 and TRBV6-3, those segments were excluded. A later analysis found that most CMV-associated TCR beta chains appeared HLA-restricted, with HLA associations seemingly driven largely by CMV exposure. The sequencing pipeline was judged likely to have produced a cluster of highly shared sequence variants as a technical artifact. Strong co-occurrence of HLA alleles, especially DR and DQ, made assigning TCR associations to individual alleles difficult.

With respect to this clone: Its antigen is still unknown. There are no base qualities to consult, and no much larger clone falls within one base.

To prepare the library, the immunoSEQ multiplex PCR assay was applied. The multiplex PCR relied on a mix of 60 forward primers for TCR Vbeta segments and 13 reverse primers for TCR Jbeta segments. A multiplex PCR assay on genomic DNA amplified the CDR3 region of rearranged TCR beta genes. On the Illumina HiSeq System, the amplified TCR beta libraries were sequenced as 87-base-pair reads. Per the authors' processing: In a later analysis, 70 million to 95 million unique TCR beta chains were counted across the 690 or so repertoires, and approximately 11 million of these chains were shared by at least two donors. Raw reads were error-corrected and collapsed into unique sequences by a nearest-neighbor algorithm in which closely related sequences were merged to remove PCR and sequencing errors. Alignment of CDR3 sequences to IMGT reference sequences was used to assign V, D and J gene segments. For a sequence to be retained, a match of at least six nucleotides was required to both a V gene segment and a J gene segment. Rearrangements were called productive when the CDR3 lacked stop codons and stayed in frame with V and J; all others were non-productive. CDR3 was defined according to IMGT convention as the region running from the second conserved V-encoded cysteine to the conserved J-encoded phenylalanine. The earlier analysis of some 580 of the donors excluded any sequence lacking an unambiguous match to a single V gene segment. An earlier analysis of under 750 of the donors called V segments functional above 56.7% productive rearrangements and segregating when the between-donor standard deviation exceeded 5%. A statistical classification framework was built for diagnosing cytomegalovirus status from the catalog of TCR beta chain sequences. In a later analysis, V and J genes were assigned by comparing TCR nucleotide sequences against IMGT/GENE-DB human TR gene sequences. Using the TCRdist pipeline, a later analysis assigned CDR3 sequences along with most-parsimonious VDJ recombination scenarios. In a later analysis, each TCR beta chain was defined by its CDR3 amino acid sequence together with its V-gene family, and reads without a unique V-gene family were excluded. As a way to deal with suspected cross-contamination and a sequencing artifact, a later analysis dropped approximately 590 nucleotide sequences that were highly shared and had low generation probability. In a later analysis, a clonal expansion index was calculated for each public chain from normalized within-repertoire ranks of inferred template counts. A later analysis computed generation probabilities with a VDJ recombination model fitted to out-of-frame rearrangements, and checked the results against IGoR. In a later analysis, hypergeometric tests were used to score TCR-TCR, TCR-HLA and TCR-CMV co-occurrence, with a repertoire-size bias correction applied to TCR pairs. To estimate false discovery rates, a later analysis permuted the HLA or CMV assignments 20 times. In a later analysis, co-occurring TCRs were grouped using DBSCAN, with TCRdist sequence similarity added in when clustering inside HLA-allele-positive subsets. Repertoires with fewer than 30,000 or more than 120,000 public chains were left out of co-occurrence clustering, as were a handful of repertoires with anomalous nucleotide sharing. TCRdb took over this immuneACCESS table, retaining in-frame rearrangements with V and J assigned. Such tables are incomplete; in checked studies, under half of the missing clones stem from an unresolved V gene, and the remainder is unexplained. V and J calls and clone size are copied from that table; D and trimming were computed from the DNA. Recorded for this sample are about 200,000 clones; roughly 80% of them occurred a single time. 5.5% to 7% of the sample is in the top ten clones.

The cohort was made up of 500 to 800 healthy bone marrow donors. Cohort members were all nominally healthy when sampled, although unrecorded immune exposures were likely present. The donor tested CMV seropositive, placing the donor among the roughly 300 seropositive members of the cohort. A peripheral blood sample was provided by each donor, and peripheral blood mononuclear cells were used for TCR beta sequencing. Genomic DNA was extracted from the blood cell samples with the Qiagen DNeasy Blood Extraction Kit. The CDR3 spans 17 residues, from the cysteine through the phenylalanine. The CDR3 DNA has 51 bases and is translated from base 1. For this chain, trimming is 0 bases at the V end and 4 bases at the J end, and the number of junction bases without a gene match is 7. The germline V gene gives CDR1 as LGHNA and CDR2 as YNFKEQ.

This sequence uses TRBV4-2 and TRBJ2-1; TRBD1 fits 9 bases in the junction. Sequenced sample: PBMCs. The receptor comes from a woman aged 45 to 65 in good health and CMV-seropositive. The sequenced DNA is TGTGCCAGCAGCCAAGAAAGTCCGACAGGGGGTTACAATGAGCAGTTCTTC. This yields the protein CASSQESPTGGYNEQFF.